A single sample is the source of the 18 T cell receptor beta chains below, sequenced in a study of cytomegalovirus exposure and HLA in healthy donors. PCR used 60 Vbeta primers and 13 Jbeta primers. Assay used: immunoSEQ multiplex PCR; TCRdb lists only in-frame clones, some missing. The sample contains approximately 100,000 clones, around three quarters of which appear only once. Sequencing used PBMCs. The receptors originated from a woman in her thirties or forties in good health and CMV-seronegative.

Written as DNA, the CDR3 is TGTGCCAGCAGTTCGCTAACAGGTCTAACCTTCTATGGCTACACCTTC. It codes for CASSSLTGLTFYGYTF. The rearrangement links TRBV6-5 to TRBJ1-2; tentative D call: TRBD1 (5 bases). Per germline, CDR1 MNHEY and CDR2 SVGAGI. This CDR3 has 16 amino acids. V was pared by 4 bases and J by 4 bases, with 19 bases between.

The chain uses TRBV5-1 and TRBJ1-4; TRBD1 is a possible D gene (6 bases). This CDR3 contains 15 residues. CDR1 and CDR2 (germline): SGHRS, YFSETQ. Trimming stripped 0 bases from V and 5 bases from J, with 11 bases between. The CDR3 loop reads CASSLGSGTNEKLFF. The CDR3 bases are TGCGCCAGCAGCTTGGGCAGTGGGACAAATGAAAAACTGTTTTTT.

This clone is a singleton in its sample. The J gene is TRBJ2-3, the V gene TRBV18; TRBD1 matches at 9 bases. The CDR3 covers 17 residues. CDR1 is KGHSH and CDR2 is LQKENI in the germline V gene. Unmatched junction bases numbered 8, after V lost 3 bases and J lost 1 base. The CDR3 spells CASSPRQGVVGTDTQYF. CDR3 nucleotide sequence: TGTGCCAGCTCACCGAGACAGGGGGTTGTCGGCACAGATACGCAGTATTTT.

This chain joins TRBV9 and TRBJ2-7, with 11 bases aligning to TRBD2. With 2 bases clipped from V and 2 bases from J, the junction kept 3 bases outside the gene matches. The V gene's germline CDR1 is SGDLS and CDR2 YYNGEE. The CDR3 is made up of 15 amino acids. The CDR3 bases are TGTGCCAGCAGCGTTTTAGCGGGAGGGGCCTACGAGCAGTACTTC. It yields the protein CASSVLAGGAYEQYF.

CDR3 protein: CASYTRDRNSYNYGYTF. The CDR3 bases are TGTGCCAGTTACACCCGGGACAGGAACTCTTATAACTATGGCTACACCTTC. The genes are TRBV28 and TRBJ1-2, with 8 nucleotides matching TRBD1. V was pared by 9 bases and J by 1 base, with 16 bases of the junction left unmatched. Germline V gives CDR1 MDHEN, CDR2 SYDVKM. There are 17 residues in the CDR3.

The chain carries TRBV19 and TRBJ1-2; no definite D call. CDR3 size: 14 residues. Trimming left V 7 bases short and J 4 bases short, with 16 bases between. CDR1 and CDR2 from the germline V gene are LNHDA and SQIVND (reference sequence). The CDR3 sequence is CASNHAGLFYGYTF. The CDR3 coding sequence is TGTGCCAGTAACCATGCAGGACTCTTCTATGGCTACACCTTC.

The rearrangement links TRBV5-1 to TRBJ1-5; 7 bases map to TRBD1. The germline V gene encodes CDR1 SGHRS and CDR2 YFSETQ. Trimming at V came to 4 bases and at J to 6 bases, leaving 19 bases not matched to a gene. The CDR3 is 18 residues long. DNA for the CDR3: TGCGCCAGCAGCCTGGGTCTAACAGGGGCTCGTGAGGCTCAGCCCCAGCATTTT. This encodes CASSLGLTGAREAQPQHF.

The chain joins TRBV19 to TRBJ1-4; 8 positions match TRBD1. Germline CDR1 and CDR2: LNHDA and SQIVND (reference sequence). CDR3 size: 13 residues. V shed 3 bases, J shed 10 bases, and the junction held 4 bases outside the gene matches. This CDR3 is CASSMSGGGKLFF. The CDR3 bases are TGTGCCAGTAGTATGTCAGGGGGCGGAAAACTGTTTTTT.

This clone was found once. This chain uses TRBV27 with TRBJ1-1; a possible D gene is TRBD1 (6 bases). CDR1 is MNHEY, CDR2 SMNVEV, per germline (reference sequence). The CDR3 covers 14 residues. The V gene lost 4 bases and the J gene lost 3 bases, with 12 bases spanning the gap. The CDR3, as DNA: TGTGCCAGCAGTTCGCAGGGGTTTTACACTGAAGCTTTCTTT. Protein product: CASSSQGFYTEAFF.

The CDR3 DNA is TGTGCCAGCAGCAACGGACTAGCGGGGGGGGCGGCAGAGACCCAGTACTTC. Amino acid sequence: CASSNGLAGGAAETQYF. The genes are TRBV11-2 and TRBJ2-5; 15 bases align to TRBD2. V was clipped by 5 bases and J by 4 bases; unmatched bases: 8. Germline V gene lookup returns CDR1 SGHAT and CDR2 FQNNGV. The CDR3 contains 17 residues.

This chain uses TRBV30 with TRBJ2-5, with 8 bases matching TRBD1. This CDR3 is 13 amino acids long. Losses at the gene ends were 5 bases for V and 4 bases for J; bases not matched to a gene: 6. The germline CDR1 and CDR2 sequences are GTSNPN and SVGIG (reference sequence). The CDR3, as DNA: TGTGCCTGGGAAACAGGGGGAGGAGAGACCCAGTACTTC. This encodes CAWETGGGETQYF.

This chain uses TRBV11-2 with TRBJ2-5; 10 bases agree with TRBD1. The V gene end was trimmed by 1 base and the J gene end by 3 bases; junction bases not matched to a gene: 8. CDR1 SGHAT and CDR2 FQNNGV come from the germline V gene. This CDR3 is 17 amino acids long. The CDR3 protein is CASSLGATGGQEETQYF. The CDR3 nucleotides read TGTGCCAGCAGCTTAGGGGCGACAGGGGGCCAGGAAGAGACCCAGTACTTC.

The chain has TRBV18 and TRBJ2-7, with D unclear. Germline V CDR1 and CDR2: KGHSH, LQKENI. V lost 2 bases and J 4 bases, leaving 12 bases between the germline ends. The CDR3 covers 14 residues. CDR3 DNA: TGTGCCAGCTCACCAGAAACAGACATTTACGAGCAGTACTTC. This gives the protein CASSPETDIYEQYF.

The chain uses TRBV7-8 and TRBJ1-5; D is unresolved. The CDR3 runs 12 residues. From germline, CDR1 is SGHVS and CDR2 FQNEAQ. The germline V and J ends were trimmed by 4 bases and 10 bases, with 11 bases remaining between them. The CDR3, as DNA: TGTGCCAGCAGCTCCCAGAGACATCCCCAGCATTTT. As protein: CASSSQRHPQHF.

The DNA for the CDR3 is TGTGCCAGCAGTGACGACGGGAGGGGAACCTACAATGAGCAGTTCTTC. It translates to CASSDDGRGTYNEQFF. This rearrangement joins TRBV6-4 to TRBJ2-1, with 8 bases lining up with TRBD2. This CDR3 comprises 16 residues. Germline CDR1 and CDR2: MRHNA and SNTAGT. Unmatched junction bases numbered 5, after V lost 2 bases and J lost 2 bases.

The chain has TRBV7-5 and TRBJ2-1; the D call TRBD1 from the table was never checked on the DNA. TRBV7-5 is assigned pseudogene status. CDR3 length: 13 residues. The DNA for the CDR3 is TGTGTCAGAAGCTTAGCACAGGACAATGAGCAGTTCTTC. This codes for CVRSLAQDNEQFF.

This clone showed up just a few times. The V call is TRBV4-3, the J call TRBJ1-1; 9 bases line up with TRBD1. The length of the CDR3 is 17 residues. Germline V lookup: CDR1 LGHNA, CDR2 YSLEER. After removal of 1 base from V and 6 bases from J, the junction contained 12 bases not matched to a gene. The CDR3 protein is CASSQVSDRGRNPEAFF. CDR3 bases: TGCGCCAGCAGCCAAGTATCGGACAGGGGACGAAACCCTGAAGCTTTCTTT.

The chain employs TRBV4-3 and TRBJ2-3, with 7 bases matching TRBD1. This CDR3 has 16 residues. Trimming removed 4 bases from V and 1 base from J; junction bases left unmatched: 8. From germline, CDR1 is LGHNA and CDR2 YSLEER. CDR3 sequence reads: CASSLIRDSGTDTQYF. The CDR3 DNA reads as TGCGCCAGCAGCCTGATCCGGGACAGCGGCACAGATACGCAGTATTTT.